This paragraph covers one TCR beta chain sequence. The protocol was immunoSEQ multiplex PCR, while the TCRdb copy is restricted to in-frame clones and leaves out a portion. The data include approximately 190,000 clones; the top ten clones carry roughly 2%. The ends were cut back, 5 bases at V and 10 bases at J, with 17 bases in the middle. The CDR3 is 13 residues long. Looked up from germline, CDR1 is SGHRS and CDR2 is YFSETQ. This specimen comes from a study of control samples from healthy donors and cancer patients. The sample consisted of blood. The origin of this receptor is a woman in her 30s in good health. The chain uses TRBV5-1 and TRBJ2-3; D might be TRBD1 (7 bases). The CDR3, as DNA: TGCGCCAGCAGAAAGACAGGGAGGCCATCGCAGTATTTT. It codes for CASRKTGRPSQYF.